The rows below give T cell receptor beta chains drawn from one sample of a study of CD8+CD57+ T cells in acquired aplastic anemia. From the reads, TCRdb called clonotypes with MiXCR, one entry per CDR3 protein. The sample holds some 200,000 distinct CDR3 sequences; roughly half are singletons and the top ten take about 8.8%. Sequencing was performed on sorted CD4+, CD8+, or CD8+CD57+ T cells (not recorded which) from PBMCs. The source of these receptors is a human donor with aplastic anemia. Both conserved end residues are part of each CDR3. A D gene is named only where the DNA matches it firmly. Size is stated for part of the rows, as once, few or many counts, or as a class when the clone is expanded.

d_call,clone_size,j_call,v_call,cdr3_aa,cdr3_nt
-,few,TRBJ2-6,TRBV30,CAWGPIHRGVNVLTF,TGTGCCTGGGGCCCCATTCACCGGGGAGTCAACGTCCTGACTTTC
-,many,TRBJ2-7,TRBV6-1,CASSPHHEQYF,TGTGCCAGCAGCCCCCACCACGAGCAGTACTTC
-,-,TRBJ1-4,TRBV24-1,CATSDPRKGNEKLFF,TGTGCCACCAGTGATCCGCGAAAGGGGAATGAAAAACTGTTTTTT
-,-,TRBJ2-1,TRBV10-1,CASSETENEQFF,TGCGCCAGCAGTGAGACGGAGAATGAGCAGTTCTTC
TRBD2,-,TRBJ2-1,TRBV9,CASSRGTSGTYNEQFF,TGTGCCAGCAGCAGGGGGACTAGCGGGACGTACAATGAGCAGTTCTTC
-,many,TRBJ1-1,TRBV6-1,CASLDPGSTEAFF,TGTGCCAGCTTGGACCCGGGCAGCACTGAAGCTTTCTTT
-,-,TRBJ2-7,TRBV7-8,CASSLPDSPEQYF,TGTGCCAGCAGCTTACCTGACAGCCCCGAGCAGTACTTC
-,-,TRBJ2-1,TRBV7-9,CASSSQRDEQFF,TGTGCCAGCAGCTCCCAGCGGGATGAGCAGTTCTTC
TRBD1,-,TRBJ1-6,TRBV10-3,CASSYLGQGANSPLHF,TGTGCCAGCAGTTACTTGGGACAGGGGGCTAATTCACCCCTCCACTTT
-,-,TRBJ2-7,TRBV25-1,CASSAQEGFLEQYF,TGTGCCAGCAGTGCTCAGGAAGGGTTTCTGGAGCAGTACTTC
-,few,TRBJ2-3,TRBV6-2/TRBV6-3,CASSYIDTSTDTQYF,TGTGCCAGCAGTTACATCGACACTAGCACAGATACGCAGTATTTT
-,-,TRBJ2-5,TRBV6-1,CASSQTVQETQYF,TGTGCCAGCAGTCAAACAGTCCAAGAGACCCAGTACTTC
TRBD2,few,TRBJ2-7,TRBV5-1,CASSSFGLAEGSEQYF,TGCGCCAGCAGCTCCTTCGGGCTAGCGGAGGGGAGCGAGCAGTACTTC
-,-,TRBJ2-7,TRBV20-1,CSATSDSPKSSYEQYF,TGCAGTGCTACCTCGGACAGTCCGAAGAGCTCCTACGAGCAGTACTTC
-,many,TRBJ1-1,TRBV19,CASRIRAEAFF,TGTGCCAGTAGGATTCGGGCTGAAGCTTTCTTT
-,-,TRBJ1-1,TRBV29-1,CSGGVAIGELVF,TGCAGCGGGGGAGTTGCTATAGGGGAGCTTGTATTT
TRBD1,-,TRBJ2-1,TRBV20-1,CSANSPGTGEGEQFF,TGCAGTGCTAACAGCCCCGGGACAGGGGAGGGTGAGCAGTTCTTC
TRBD2,once,TRBJ2-1,TRBV24-1,CATSDAKAGGREQFF,TGTGCCACCAGTGATGCCAAAGCGGGAGGCCGTGAGCAGTTCTTC
-,-,TRBJ2-1,TRBV10-3,CAVSDDYEQFF,TGTGCCGTCAGTGACGACTATGAGCAGTTCTTC
-,many,TRBJ1-1,TRBV6-1,CASSRDRRRGTEAFF,TGTGCCAGCAGTCGCGACAGGAGGCGGGGGACTGAAGCTTTCTTT
TRBD1,few,TRBJ1-5,TRBV10-3,CATGPTGGAGNQPQHF,TGTGCCACCGGACCGACAGGGGGCGCAGGCAATCAGCCCCAGCATTTT
-,many,TRBJ2-7,TRBV5-5,CASSWGPSGEQYF,TGTGCCAGCAGCTGGGGACCGTCGGGCGAGCAGTACTTC
TRBD1,-,TRBJ1-3,TRBV10-3,CASSELGQDASGDTIYF,TGTGCCAGCAGTGAATTGGGACAGGATGCCTCTGGAGACACCATATATTTT
-,many,TRBJ2-3,TRBV20-1,CSARLRGYTDTQYF,TGCAGTGCTAGGTTACGCGGATACACAGATACGCAGTATTTT
TRBD2,-,TRBJ2-7,TRBV7-8,CASSPRLAGYEQYF,TGTGCCAGCAGCCCCAGGTTAGCGGGTTACGAGCAGTACTTC
TRBD2,once,TRBJ2-3,TRBV4-1,CASSLRLGLAGGPFKDTQYF,TGCGCCAGCAGCCTTAGACTGGGACTAGCGGGAGGTCCATTCAAAGATACGCAGTATTTT
-,-,TRBJ1-2,TRBV13,CASSKQGYNYGYTF,TGTGCCAGCAGCAAACAGGGATATAACTATGGCTACACCTTC
TRBD1,-,TRBJ1-3,TRBV19,CASSIDGTGLVKGPNTIYF,TGTGCCAGTAGTATAGACGGGACAGGGCTGGTCAAAGGCCCTAACACCATATATTTT
-,many,TRBJ2-3,TRBV2,CASSATSSEGDTQYF,TGTGCCAGCAGCGCGACTAGTTCAGAAGGAGATACGCAGTATTTT